This T cell receptor (beta chain) appears in the sequencing data of a study of blood T cell repertoires in COVID-19. Study-level background: The origin of the acute and convalescent COVID-19 samples was the United States, Italy and Spain. The analysed material was cDNA or gDNA that came from T cells, B-cell-depleted T cells, or PBMCs.

Per the study methods: The assay estimated nucleated cells by amplifying reference gene primers. TCRdb's table, derived via immunoSEQ multiplex PCR, lists solely in-frame clones and lacks some. Clone size and the V and J calls come from that table; the DNA yielded D and trimming. The sample has 350,000 to 400,000 clones; nearly 90% are singletons. Germline trimming cut 1 base from V and 8 bases from J; bases unmatched to any gene: 8. This CDR3 has 16 amino acids. Germline V lookup: CDR1 KGHDR, CDR2 SFDVKD. The sequence derives from a man in his late teens or twenties with active or convalescent COVID-19. The gene calls are TRBV24-1 and TRBJ2-3; 10 bases line up with TRBD1. Specimen: peripheral blood. The CDR3, as DNA: TGTGCCACCAGTGATTTCAGGGGACAGGGGCTGGGTACGCAGTATTTT. The encoded protein is CATSDFRGQGLGTQYF.